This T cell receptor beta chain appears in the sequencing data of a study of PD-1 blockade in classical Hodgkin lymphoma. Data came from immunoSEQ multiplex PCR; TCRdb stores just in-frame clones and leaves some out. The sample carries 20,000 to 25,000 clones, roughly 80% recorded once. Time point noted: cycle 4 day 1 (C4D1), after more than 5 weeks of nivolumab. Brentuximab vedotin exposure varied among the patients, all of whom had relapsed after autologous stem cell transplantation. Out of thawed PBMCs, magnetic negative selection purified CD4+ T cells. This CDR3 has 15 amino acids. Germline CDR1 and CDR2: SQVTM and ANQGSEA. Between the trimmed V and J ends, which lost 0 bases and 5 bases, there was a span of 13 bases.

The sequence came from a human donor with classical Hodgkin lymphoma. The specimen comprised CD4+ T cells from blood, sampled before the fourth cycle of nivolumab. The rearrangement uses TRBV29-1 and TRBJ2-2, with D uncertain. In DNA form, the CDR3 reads TGCAGCGTTGAAGAGCAGACAATGGGAACCGGGGAGCTGTTTTTT. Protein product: CSVEEQTMGTGELFF.